This TCR beta chain originates from a study of blood T cell repertoires in COVID-19. Authors' data handling: Estimation of nucleated cell counts was performed using reference gene primer amplification. Here immunoSEQ multiplex PCR was the method, and the copy in TCRdb shows in-frame clones only, minus some. The V and J calls and clone size come from that table; D and trimming were worked out from the DNA. The data contain roughly 260,000 clones, about 80% of them singletons. CDR1 is LGHDT, CDR2 YNNKEL, per germline (reference sequence). The CDR3 totals 16 residues. With V trimmed by 0 bases and J by 6 bases, 6 bases remained unmatched.

The genes are TRBV3-1 (or the pseudogene TRBV3-2) and TRBJ2-1, with 9 bases identical to TRBD2. The TCR originated in a woman of 80 years or more with active or convalescent COVID-19. The sample consisted of peripheral blood. The CDR3 protein is CASSQDLGTSSNEQFF. CDR3 DNA sequence: TGTGCCAGCAGCCAAGATCTAGGGACTAGCAGCAATGAGCAGTTCTTC.